The 22 T cell receptor beta chains reported below all come from one sample, sequenced in a study of blood T cell repertoires in COVID-19. Method: immunoSEQ multiplex PCR; TCRdb's copy keeps in-frame clones and lacks some. The sample lists some 200,000 clones; 82% were seen once. The material sequenced was peripheral blood. The receptors stem from a woman aged 70 to 79 with COVID-19, enrolled during active disease.

This chain connects TRBV9 to TRBJ2-1; no definite D call. The V end lost 2 bases, the J end lost 0 bases, and 9 bases lay between the germline ends. The V gene's germline CDR1 is SGDLS and CDR2 YYNGEE. CDR3 length equals 15 residues. In DNA, the CDR3 is TGTGCCAGCAGCGTGATTCCGAGCTCCTACAATGAGCAGTTCTTC. It specifies CASSVIPSSYNEQFF.

In its sample, this clone was seen once. The chain couples TRBV6-5 to TRBJ2-7; TRBD2 is a possible D gene (6 bases). Germline V lookup: CDR1 MNHEY, CDR2 SVGAGI. The V gene lost 6 bases and the J gene lost 4 bases, with 13 bases spanning the gap. This CDR3 is 13 amino acids long. Here the CDR3 DNA reads TGTGCCAGCAGGACGGGACTGGAATACGAGCAGTACTTC. Residues: CASRTGLEYEQYF.

This chain joins TRBV7-9 and TRBJ2-1; D uncertain. Germline lookup yields CDR1 SEHNR and CDR2 FQNEAQ (reference sequence). CDR3 length: 15 amino acids. Trimming left V 5 bases short and J 7 bases short, with 18 bases between. The CDR3 here is CASSRAAASGNEQFF. The DNA for the CDR3 is TGTGCCAGCAGCCGCGCGGCCGCGAGTGGGAATGAGCAGTTCTTC.

This chain connects TRBV18 to TRBJ1-5; D unclear. The CDR3 is 15 residues long. V was clipped by 3 bases and J by 3 bases, with 12 bases between them. Looked up from germline, CDR1 is KGHSH and CDR2 is LQKENI. The CDR3 here is CASSPGGLFNQPQHF. For the CDR3, the DNA is TGTGCCAGCTCACCCGGCGGGCTGTTCAATCAGCCCCAGCATTTT.

Only one count was recorded for this clone. V is TRBV2 and J is TRBJ2-5; TRBD2 matches 8 bases. CDR1 and CDR2 from the germline V gene are SNHLY and FYNNEI. J was trimmed by 5 bases and V by 4 bases; bases with no gene match: 6. The CDR3 consists of 14 residues. The CDR3, as DNA: TGTGCCAGCAGTGCTAGCGGGTTAGGGGAGACCCAGTACTTC. It encodes CASSASGLGETQYF.

The chain uses TRBV7-2 and TRBJ1-1; D not certain. V shed 1 base and J shed 7 bases, with 10 bases lying between them. Germline CDR1 and CDR2: SGHTA and FQGNSA. The CDR3 runs to 13 residues. The chain's CDR3 is CASSLVRGDEAFF. The CDR3 DNA is TGTGCCAGCAGCTTAGTTCGGGGAGATGAAGCTTTCTTT.

The rearrangement uses TRBV12-3 or TRBV12-4 and TRBJ2-7, with TRBD1 matching 10 bases. Trimming at V came to 6 bases and at J to 6 bases, leaving 2 bases not matched to a gene. The length of the CDR3 is 12 residues. The CDR3: CASRGQGVEQYF. The DNA for the CDR3 is TGTGCCAGCAGAGGACAGGGGGTCGAGCAGTACTTC.

V is TRBV5-1 and J is TRBJ1-1; 8 nucleotides align to TRBD1. The CDR3 consists of 15 residues. The germline CDR1 and CDR2 sequences are SGHRS and YFSETQ. V shed 1 base, J shed 1 base, and the junction held 3 bases outside the gene matches. Here the CDR3 reads CASSLRTGSNTEAFF. Here the CDR3 DNA reads TGCGCCAGCAGCTTGAGGACAGGGTCGAACACTGAAGCTTTCTTT. Full variable domain (remainder filled in from reference TRBV5-1 and TRBJ1-1): KAGVTQTPRYLIKTRGQQVTLSCSPISGHRSVSWYQQTPGQGLQFLFEYFSETQRNKGNFPGRFSGRQFSNSRSEMNVSTLELGDSALYLCASSLRTGSNTEAFFGQGTRLTVV.

This chain links TRBV11-2 with TRBJ2-1; TRBD1 is a possible D gene (6 bases). The CDR3 is 16 residues long. Germline CDR1 reads SGHAT; CDR2 reads FQNNGV. Between the trimmed V and J ends, which lost 1 base and 4 bases, there was a span of 14 bases. The CDR3 region is CASSLAGRRGYNEQFF. CDR3 nucleotide sequence: TGTGCCAGCAGCTTAGCGGGCAGAAGGGGGTACAATGAGCAGTTCTTC.

This chain joins TRBV5-4 and TRBJ2-5, with TRBD1 matching 7 bases. The CDR3 contains 15 residues. CDR1 SGHNT and CDR2 YYREEE come from the germline V gene (reference sequence). V shed 4 bases and J 2 bases; nucleotides not matched to a gene: 8. The DNA for the CDR3 is TGTGCCAGCAGCCCGCGTAGGGGGCAACAAGAGACCCAGTACTTC. The encoded protein is CASSPRRGQQETQYF.

The chain links TRBV29-1 to TRBJ2-7, with 15 bases that match TRBD2. The CDR3 has 14 residues. After removal of 3 bases from V and 5 bases from J, the junction contained 2 bases not matched to a gene. The germline gives CDR1 SQVTM, CDR2 ANQGSEA. CDR3 nucleotides: TGCAGCGTTGATGGACTAGCGGGAGGGGACGAGCAGTACTTC. This gives the protein CSVDGLAGGDEQYF.

The chain recombines TRBV19 with TRBJ1-2, with 7 nucleotides matching TRBD1. CDR1 is LNHDA, CDR2 SQIVND, per germline (reference sequence). CDR3 length: 19 amino acids. Unmatched junction bases numbered 17, after V lost 4 bases and J lost 0 bases. For the CDR3, the DNA is TGTGCCAGTAGTACCAATAGCCCACGAAGGGGGCCAGCTAACTATGGCTACACCTTC. It codes for CASSTNSPRRGPANYGYTF.

The CDR3 loop reads CAWSAPPAGSHQPQHF. CDR3 nucleotides: TGTGCCTGGAGTGCCCCCCCGGCAGGGTCGCATCAGCCCCAGCATTTT. The chain joins TRBV30 to TRBJ1-5; D may be TRBD1 (5 bases). The CDR3 totals 16 residues. Germline loops: CDR1 GTSNPN, CDR2 SVGIG (reference sequence). V lost 1 base to trimming and J lost 5 bases, with 18 bases between them.

The chain recombines TRBV6-4 with TRBJ2-3; D may be TRBD1 (5 bases). V shed 3 bases and J shed 0 bases, with 10 bases lying between them. The CDR3 is made up of 15 amino acids. Germline loops: CDR1 MRHNA, CDR2 SNTAGT. The DNA of the CDR3 is TGTGCCAGCAGTGAAGGGGCCTTTAGCACAGATACGCAGTATTTT. Translation: CASSEGAFSTDTQYF.

The sample holds a few counts of this clone. The rearrangement joins TRBV4-2 to TRBJ2-7; 9 bases fit TRBD2. The CDR3 is made up of 18 amino acids. V was pared by 4 bases and J by 7 bases, with 20 bases of the junction left unmatched. The germline V gene has CDR1 LGHNA and CDR2 YNFKEQ. CDR3 sequence reads: CASSLWAGGPQGVREQYF. In DNA form, the CDR3 reads TGTGCCAGCAGCCTTTGGGCGGGAGGGCCCCAGGGTGTGCGAGAGCAGTACTTC.

The chain has TRBV10-3 and TRBJ1-4; TRBD1 aligns across 9 bases. From germline, CDR1 is ENHRY and CDR2 SYGVKD. The CDR3 totals 18 residues. The V and J ends lost 0 bases and 7 bases, in that order; junction bases with no gene match: 12. This CDR3 reads CAISESEHSGQGGEKLFF. The CDR3 DNA sequence: TGTGCCATCAGTGAGTCCGAACACTCGGGACAGGGTGGTGAAAAACTGTTTTTT.

This clone was seen a few times. The chain carries TRBV28 and TRBJ1-2, with D unclear. Trimming stripped 6 bases from V and 0 bases from J, with 14 bases between. CDR1 is MDHEN, CDR2 SYDVKM, per germline. The CDR3 is 15 amino acids. In DNA, the CDR3 is TGTGCCAGCAGCCTTTCCGGGTATTCTAACTATGGCTACACCTTC. Its protein is CASSLSGYSNYGYTF.

The rearrangement uses TRBV28 and TRBJ2-2, with D possibly matching TRBD1 (6 bases). The ends were cut back, 6 bases at V and 6 bases at J, with 11 bases in the middle. CDR1 and CDR2 (germline): MDHEN, SYDVKM. This CDR3 contains 13 residues. In DNA, the CDR3 is TGTGCCAGCAGGAGGACAGTTTCCGGGGAGCTGTTTTTT. It codes for CASRRTVSGELFF.

The chain employs TRBV6-5 and TRBJ1-5; 7 bases align to TRBD1. The CDR3 runs to 16 residues. Germline loops: CDR1 MNHEY, CDR2 SVGAGI. V trimming: 4 bases; J trimming: 4 bases; junction bases outside the gene matches: 10. The CDR3 sequence is CASSSLLQGSNQPQHF. CDR3 DNA sequence: TGTGCCAGCAGTTCCCTCTTACAGGGGTCAAATCAGCCCCAGCATTTT.

In this sample, this clone turned up many times. This chain links TRBV2 with TRBJ2-7, with a possible D match to TRBD2 (6 bases). This CDR3 comprises 14 residues. Germline V gene lookup returns CDR1 SNHLY and CDR2 FYNNEI. V lost 8 bases, J lost 5 bases, and 19 bases lay in between. In DNA, the CDR3 is TGTGCCAGCCGGAGGGGCGGGCTAGTAGACGAGCAGTACTTC. Amino acid sequence: CASRRGGLVDEQYF. The entire variable domain, with the rest obtained from reference TRBV2 and TRBJ2-7, is as follows: EPEVTQTPSHQVTQMGQEVILRCVPISNHLYFYWYRQILGQKVEFLVSFYNNEISEKSEIFDDQFSVERPDGSNFTLKIRSTKLEDSAMYFCASRRGGLVDEQYFGPGTRLTVT.

This clone was detected only once. The rearrangement uses TRBV7-3 and TRBJ2-7; 11 bases are a match to TRBD2. V trimming: 5 bases; J trimming: 10 bases; junction bases outside the gene matches: 10. The CDR3 has 14 amino acids. Germline CDR1 SGHTA, CDR2 FQGTGA. The chain's CDR3 is CASSPSGTSGRQYF. CDR3 nucleotides: TGTGCCAGCAGCCCTAGCGGGACTAGCGGTCGTCAGTACTTC.

V gene TRBV5-6 combines with J gene TRBJ1-2; D gene uncertain. V was cut by 4 bases and J by 2 bases, with 15 bases left in between. The CDR3 covers 15 residues. CDR1 SGHDT and CDR2 YYEEEE come from the germline V gene. The CDR3 coding sequence is TGTGCCAGCAGCCCCGCGGAGCGACTAAACTATGGCTACACCTTC. Translated: CASSPAERLNYGYTF.